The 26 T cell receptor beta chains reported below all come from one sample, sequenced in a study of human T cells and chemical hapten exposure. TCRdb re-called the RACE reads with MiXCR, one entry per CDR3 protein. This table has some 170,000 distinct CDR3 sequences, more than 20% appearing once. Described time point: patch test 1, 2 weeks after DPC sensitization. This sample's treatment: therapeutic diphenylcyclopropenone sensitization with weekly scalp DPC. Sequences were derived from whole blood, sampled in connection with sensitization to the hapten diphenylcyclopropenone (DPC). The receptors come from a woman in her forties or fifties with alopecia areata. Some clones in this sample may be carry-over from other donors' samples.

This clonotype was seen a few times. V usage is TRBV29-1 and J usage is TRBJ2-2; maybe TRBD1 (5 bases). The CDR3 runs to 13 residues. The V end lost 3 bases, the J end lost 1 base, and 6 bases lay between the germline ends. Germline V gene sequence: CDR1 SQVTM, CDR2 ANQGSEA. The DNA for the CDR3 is TGCAGCGTTGACAGGGAGAACACCGGGGAGCTGTTTTTT. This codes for CSVDRENTGELFF.

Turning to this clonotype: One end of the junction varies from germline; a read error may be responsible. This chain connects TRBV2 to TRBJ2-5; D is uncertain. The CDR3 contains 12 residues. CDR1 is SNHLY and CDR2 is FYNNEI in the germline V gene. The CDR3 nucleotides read TGTGCCAGCAAGATGGTGCAAGGGACCCAGTACTTC. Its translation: CASKMVQGTQYF.

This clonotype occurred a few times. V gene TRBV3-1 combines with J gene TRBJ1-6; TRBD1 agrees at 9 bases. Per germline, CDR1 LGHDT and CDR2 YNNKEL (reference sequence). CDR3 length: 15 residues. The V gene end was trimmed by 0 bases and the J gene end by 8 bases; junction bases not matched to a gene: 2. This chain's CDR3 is CASSQDWTGDSPLHF. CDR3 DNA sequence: TGTGCCAGCAGCCAAGACTGGACAGGGGATTCACCCCTCCACTTT.

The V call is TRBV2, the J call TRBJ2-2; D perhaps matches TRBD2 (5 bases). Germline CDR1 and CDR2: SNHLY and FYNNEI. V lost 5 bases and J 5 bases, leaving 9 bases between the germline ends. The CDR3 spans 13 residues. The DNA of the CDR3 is TGTGCCAGCAGTTGGACGGGGACCGGGGAGCTGTTTTTT. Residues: CASSWTGTGELFF.

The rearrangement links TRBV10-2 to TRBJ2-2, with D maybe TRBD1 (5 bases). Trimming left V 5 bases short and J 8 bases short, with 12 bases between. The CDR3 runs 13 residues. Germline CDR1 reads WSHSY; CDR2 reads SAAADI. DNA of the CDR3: TGCGCCAGCAGTCGGACCAGGGCGGGGGAGCTGTTTTTT. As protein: CASSRTRAGELFF.

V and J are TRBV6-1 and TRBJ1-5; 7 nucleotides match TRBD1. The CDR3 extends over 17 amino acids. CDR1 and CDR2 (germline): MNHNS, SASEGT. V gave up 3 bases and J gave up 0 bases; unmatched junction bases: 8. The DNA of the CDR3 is TGTGCCAGCAGTGACAGGGGGTTCCCGCTTAGCAATCAGCCCCAGCATTTT. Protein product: CASSDRGFPLSNQPQHF.

The CDR3 DNA reads as TGCGCCAGCAGACTAGGGTCCGGCAGCTCCTACAATGAGCAGTTCTTC. Translation: CASRLGSGSSYNEQFF. The chain employs TRBV5-1 and TRBJ2-1; D is possibly TRBD2 (5 bases). The CDR3 runs 16 residues. CDR1 SGHRS and CDR2 YFSETQ come from the germline V gene. The germline V and J ends were trimmed by 5 bases and 0 bases, with 15 bases remaining between them.

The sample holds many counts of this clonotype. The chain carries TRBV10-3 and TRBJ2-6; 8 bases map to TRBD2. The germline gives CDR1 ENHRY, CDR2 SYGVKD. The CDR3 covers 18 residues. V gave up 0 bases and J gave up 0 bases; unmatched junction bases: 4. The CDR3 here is CAISESIAGFSGANVLTF. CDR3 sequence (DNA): TGTGCCATCAGTGAGTCGATAGCGGGGTTCTCTGGGGCCAACGTCCTGACTTTC.

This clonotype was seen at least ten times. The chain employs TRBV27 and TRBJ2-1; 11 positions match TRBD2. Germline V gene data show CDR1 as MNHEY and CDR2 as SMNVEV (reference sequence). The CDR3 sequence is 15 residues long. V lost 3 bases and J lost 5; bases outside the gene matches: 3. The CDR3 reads CASSFQTSGNNEQFF. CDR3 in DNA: TGTGCCAGCAGTTTTCAGACTAGCGGGAACAATGAGCAGTTCTTC.

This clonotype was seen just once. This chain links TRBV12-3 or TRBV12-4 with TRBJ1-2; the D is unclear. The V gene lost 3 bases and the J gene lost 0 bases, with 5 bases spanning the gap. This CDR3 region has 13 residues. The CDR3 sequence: CASSFTANYGYTF. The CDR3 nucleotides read TGTGCCAGCAGTTTTACAGCTAACTATGGCTACACCTTC.

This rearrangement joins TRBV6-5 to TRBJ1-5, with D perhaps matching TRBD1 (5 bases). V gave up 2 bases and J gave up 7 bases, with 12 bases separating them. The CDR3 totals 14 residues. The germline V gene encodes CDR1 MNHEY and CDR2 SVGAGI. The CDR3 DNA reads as TGTGCCAGCAGTTACGGCAGGGTTGGCCAGCCCCAGCATTTT. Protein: CASSYGRVGQPQHF.

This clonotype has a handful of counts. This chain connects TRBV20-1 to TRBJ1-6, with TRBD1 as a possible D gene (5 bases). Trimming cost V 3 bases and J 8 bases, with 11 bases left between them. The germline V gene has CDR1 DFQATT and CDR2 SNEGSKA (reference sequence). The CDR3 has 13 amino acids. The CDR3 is CSARGGAHSPLHF. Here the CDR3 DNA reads TGCAGTGCTAGGGGGGGAGCTCATTCACCCCTCCACTTT.

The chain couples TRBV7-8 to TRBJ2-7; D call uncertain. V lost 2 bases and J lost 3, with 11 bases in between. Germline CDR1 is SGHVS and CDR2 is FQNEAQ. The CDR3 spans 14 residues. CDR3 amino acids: CASSLRQFDYEQYF. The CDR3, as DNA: TGTGCCAGCAGCTTAAGGCAGTTCGACTACGAGCAGTACTTC.

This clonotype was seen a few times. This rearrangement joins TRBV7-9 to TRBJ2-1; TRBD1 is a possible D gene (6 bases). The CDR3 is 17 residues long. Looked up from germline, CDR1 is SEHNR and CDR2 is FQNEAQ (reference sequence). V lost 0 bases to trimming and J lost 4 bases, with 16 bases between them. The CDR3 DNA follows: TGTGCCAGCAGCTTAGCCTTTCAGGGGAGTCGTTACAATGAGCAGTTCTTC. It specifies CASSLAFQGSRYNEQFF.

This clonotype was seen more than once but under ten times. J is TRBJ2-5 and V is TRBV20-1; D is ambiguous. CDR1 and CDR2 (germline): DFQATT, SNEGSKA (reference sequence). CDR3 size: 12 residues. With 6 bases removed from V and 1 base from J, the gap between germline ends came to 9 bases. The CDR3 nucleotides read TGCAGTGCGAACTATCTCCAAGAGACCCAGTACTTC. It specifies CSANYLQETQYF.

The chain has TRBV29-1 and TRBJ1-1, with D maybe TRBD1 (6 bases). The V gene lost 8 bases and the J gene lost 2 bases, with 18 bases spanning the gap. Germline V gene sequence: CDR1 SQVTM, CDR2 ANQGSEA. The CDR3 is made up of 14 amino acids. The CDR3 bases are TGCAGCCTTCTCTCAGGGGTGGGTAACACTGAAGCTTTCTTT. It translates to CSLLSGVGNTEAFF.

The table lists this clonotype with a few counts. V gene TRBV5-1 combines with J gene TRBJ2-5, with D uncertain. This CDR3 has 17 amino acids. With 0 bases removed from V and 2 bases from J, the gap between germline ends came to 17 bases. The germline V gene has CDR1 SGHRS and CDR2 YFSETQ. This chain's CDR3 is CASSLGANPATQETQYF. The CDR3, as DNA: TGCGCCAGCAGCTTGGGGGCAAACCCAGCAACACAAGAGACCCAGTACTTC.

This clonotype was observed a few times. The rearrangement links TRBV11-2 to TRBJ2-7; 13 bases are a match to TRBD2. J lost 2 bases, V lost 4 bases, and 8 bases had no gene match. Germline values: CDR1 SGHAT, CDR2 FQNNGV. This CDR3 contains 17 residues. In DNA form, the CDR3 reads TGTGCCAGCAGCTCCTGGACTAGCGGGAGTTTAGCCTACGAGCAGTACTTC. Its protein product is CASSSWTSGSLAYEQYF.

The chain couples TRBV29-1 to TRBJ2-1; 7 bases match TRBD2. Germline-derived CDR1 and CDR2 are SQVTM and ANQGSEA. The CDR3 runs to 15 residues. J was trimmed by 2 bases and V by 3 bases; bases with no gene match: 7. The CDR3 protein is CSVDRAGAAYNEQFF. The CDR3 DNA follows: TGCAGCGTTGACCGGGCGGGAGCGGCCTACAATGAGCAGTTCTTC.

The CDR3 DNA follows: TGTGCCAGCAGCGTGACAGGGGGCTGGACAGATACGCAGTATTTT. Residues: CASSVTGGWTDTQYF. The rearrangement uses TRBV9 and TRBJ2-3; 10 nucleotides agree with TRBD1. V shed 2 bases and J 3 bases; nucleotides not matched to a gene: 3. From germline, CDR1 is SGDLS and CDR2 YYNGEE. The CDR3 spans 15 residues.

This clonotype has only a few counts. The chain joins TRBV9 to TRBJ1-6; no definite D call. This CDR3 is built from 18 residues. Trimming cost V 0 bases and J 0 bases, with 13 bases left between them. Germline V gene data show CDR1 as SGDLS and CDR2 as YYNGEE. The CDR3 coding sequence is TGTGCCAGCAGCGTAGAAGGATCTGGGATCTCCTATAATTCACCCCTCCACTTT. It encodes CASSVEGSGISYNSPLHF.

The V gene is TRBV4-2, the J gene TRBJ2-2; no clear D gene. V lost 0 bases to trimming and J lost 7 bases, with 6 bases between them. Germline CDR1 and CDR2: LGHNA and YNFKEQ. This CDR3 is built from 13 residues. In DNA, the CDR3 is TGTGCCAGCAGCCAAGATCTGATCGGGGAGCTGTTTTTT. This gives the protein CASSQDLIGELFF.

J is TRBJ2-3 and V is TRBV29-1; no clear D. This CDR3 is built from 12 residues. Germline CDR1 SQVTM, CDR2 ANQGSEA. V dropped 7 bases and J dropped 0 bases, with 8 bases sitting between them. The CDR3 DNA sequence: TGCAGCGCACTATCCAGCACAGATACGCAGTATTTT. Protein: CSALSSTDTQYF.

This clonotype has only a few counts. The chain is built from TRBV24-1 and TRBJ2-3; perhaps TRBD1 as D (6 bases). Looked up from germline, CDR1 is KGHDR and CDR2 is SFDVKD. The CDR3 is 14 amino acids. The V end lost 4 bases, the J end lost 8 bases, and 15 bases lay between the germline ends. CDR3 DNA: TGTGCCACCAGTGAGCCTGACAGGATTTCTACGCAGTATTTT. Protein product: CATSEPDRISTQYF.

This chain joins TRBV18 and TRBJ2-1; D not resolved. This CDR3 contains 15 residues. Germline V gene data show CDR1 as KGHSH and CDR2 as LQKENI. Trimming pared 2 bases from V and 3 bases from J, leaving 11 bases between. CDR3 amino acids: CASSPGLWGYNEQFF. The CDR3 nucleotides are TGTGCCAGCTCACCAGGCTTATGGGGCTACAATGAGCAGTTCTTC.

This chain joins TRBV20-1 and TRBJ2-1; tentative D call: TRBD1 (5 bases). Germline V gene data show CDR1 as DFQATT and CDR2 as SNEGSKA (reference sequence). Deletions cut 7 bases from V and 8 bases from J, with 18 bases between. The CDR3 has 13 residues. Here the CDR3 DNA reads TGCAGTGTCAGGCGTTCAGGCAGGGATGAGCAGTTCTTC. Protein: CSVRRSGRDEQFF.